Shown below are 23 T cell receptor beta chains from a single sample sequenced in a study of shared clonotypes between healthy human individuals. Produced via immunoSEQ multiplex PCR; TCRdb's table is partial and in-frame only. There are 2,100,000 or so clones in the sample; 90% to 96% occur only once, and 0.13% lies in the top ten. The sample consisted of naive CD4+ T cells sorted from blood. Subset defined: CD45RA+ positively selected. The receptor set was obtained from a man aged 18 to 30 in good health.

The gene calls are TRBV10-1 and TRBJ1-1; 7 bases match TRBD1. Germline V lookup: CDR1 WNHNN, CDR2 SYGVQD (reference sequence). Unmatched junction bases numbered 12, after V lost 5 bases and J lost 6 bases. The CDR3 runs to 15 residues. CDR3 nucleotide sequence: TGCGCCAGCAGTCCAGGGGGGGCCCAAACCCCTGAAGCTTTCTTT. This sequence encodes CASSPGGAQTPEAFF.

This rearrangement joins TRBV4-1 to TRBJ2-7; 13 bases are shared with TRBD2. J was trimmed by 2 bases and V by 1 base; bases with no gene match: 2. There are 16 residues in the CDR3. The germline CDR1 and CDR2 sequences are MGHRA and YSYEKL. The CDR3 nucleotides read TGCGCCAGCAGCCAAGTAGGGACTAGCGGGACCTACGAGCAGTACTTC. Amino acids: CASSQVGTSGTYEQYF.

The V gene is TRBV5-6, the J gene TRBJ1-1; 7 positions agree with TRBD1. V trimming: 3 bases; J trimming: 4 bases; junction bases outside the gene matches: 9. The CDR3 has 15 residues. CDR1 is SGHDT, CDR2 YYEEEE, per germline. CDR3 in DNA: TGTGCCAGCAGCTGGCGCGGAGGGGGCTTCACTGAAGCTTTCTTT. As protein: CASSWRGGGFTEAFF. Filled out from reference TRBV5-6 and TRBJ1-1, the complete variable domain reads DAGVTQSPTHLIKTRGQQVTLRCSPKSGHDTVSWYQQALGQGPQFIFQYYEEEERQRGNFPDRFSGHQFPNYSSELNVNALLLGDSALYLCASSWRGGGFTEAFFGQGTRLTVV.

This sequence joins TRBV25-1 and TRBJ1-1, with TRBD1 matching over 8 bases. Germline lookup yields CDR1 MGHDK and CDR2 SYGVNS. The CDR3 extends over 15 amino acids. The V segment lost 4 bases and the J segment 2 bases; nucleotides outside the gene matches: 6. The DNA of the CDR3 is TGTGCCAGCAGTGCCCCACAGGGGGGCAACACTGAAGCTTTCTTT. It is translated as CASSAPQGGNTEAFF.

The chain recombines TRBV6-1 with TRBJ1-2; D may be TRBD1 (6 bases). CDR3 length: 12 residues. Trimming removed 6 bases at V and 8 bases at J, with 13 bases between. The germline V gene encodes CDR1 MNHNS and CDR2 SASEGT. The CDR3 nucleotides read TGTGCCAGCAGAGAACAGGGATCCGGCTACACCTTC. Its translation: CASREQGSGYTF.

This chain joins TRBV9 and TRBJ2-2, with D unresolved. Germline values: CDR1 SGDLS, CDR2 YYNGEE. This CDR3 is 14 amino acids long. The V gene lost 3 bases and the J gene lost 0 bases, with 6 bases spanning the gap. CDR3 amino acids: CASSEFTNTGELFF. CDR3 nucleotides: TGTGCCAGCAGCGAGTTCACGAACACCGGGGAGCTGTTTTTT.

The rearrangement uses TRBV14 and TRBJ2-3; 7 bases map to TRBD1. The CDR3 consists of 15 residues. Germline-derived CDR1 and CDR2 are SGHDN and FVKESK. V trimming: 4 bases; J trimming: 0 bases; junction bases outside the gene matches: 4. The CDR3 loop reads CASSPRTGSTDTQYF. The CDR3 DNA follows: TGTGCCAGCAGCCCTAGGACAGGAAGCACAGATACGCAGTATTTT.

In DNA form, the CDR3 reads TGTGCCTGGAGTGCGGGACAGGGACTTGGCTACACCTTC. Amino acids: CAWSAGQGLGYTF. The chain links TRBV30 to TRBJ1-2; 9 nucleotides agree with TRBD1. Germline CDR1 and CDR2: GTSNPN and SVGIG (reference sequence). The junction had 4 bases not matched to a gene; V was cut back by 1 base and J by 7 bases. The CDR3 extends over 13 amino acids.

The rearrangement joins TRBV4-3 to TRBJ2-2; possible D gene TRBD1, 5 bases. Germline V gene lookup returns CDR1 LGHNA and CDR2 YSLEER. This CDR3 has 15 residues. Trimming removed 0 bases at V and 8 bases at J, with 13 bases between. The CDR3 loop reads CASSQEIGASGELFF. The CDR3 region has the DNA TGCGCCAGCAGCCAAGAAATTGGGGCGTCGGGGGAGCTGTTTTTT.

The genes are TRBV5-1 and TRBJ2-7, with D uncertain. The CDR3 consists of 14 residues. Germline lookup yields CDR1 SGHRS and CDR2 YFSETQ. V lost 0 bases and J 0 bases, leaving 7 bases between the germline ends. The chain's CDR3 is CASSLEVPSYEQYF. Here the CDR3 DNA reads TGCGCCAGCAGCTTGGAGGTGCCCTCCTACGAGCAGTACTTC.

In its sample, this clone was seen once. The chain has TRBV19 and TRBJ1-1, with TRBD1 matching over 7 bases. In germline, CDR1 is LNHDA, CDR2 SQIVND (reference sequence). The CDR3 runs 15 residues. The trim removed 9 bases at V and 1 base at J, leaving 11 bases unmatched. CDR3 sequence: CASKNPRTGNTEAFF. CDR3 in DNA: TGTGCCAGCAAGAACCCACGGACAGGGAACACTGAAGCTTTCTTT.

This clone came up once. The V gene is TRBV9, the J gene TRBJ2-3; D call uncertain. Germline V gene sequence: CDR1 SGDLS, CDR2 YYNGEE. The CDR3 is 13 residues long. V gave up 4 bases and J gave up 5 bases, with 11 bases separating them. The CDR3 DNA reads as TGTGCCAGCAGCCCTGGTATCTTAGATACGCAGTATTTT. Encoded protein: CASSPGILDTQYF.

The chain is built from TRBV5-6 and TRBJ2-7, with D possibly matching TRBD1 (6 bases). The CDR3 has 14 residues. Germline-derived CDR1 and CDR2 are SGHDT and YYEEEE. Trimming took off 5 bases at V and 1 base at J, with 13 bases between the two ends. As DNA, the CDR3 is TGTGCCAGCAGTTTCCGGGACACATCCTACGAGCAGTACTTC. It translates to CASSFRDTSYEQYF.

V is TRBV5-1 and J is TRBJ1-5, with TRBD1 as a possible D gene (5 bases). V gave up 4 bases and J gave up 11 bases, with 22 bases separating them. Per germline, CDR1 SGHRS and CDR2 YFSETQ. The length of the CDR3 is 15 residues. The CDR3, as DNA: TGCGCCAGCAGCCCCGGACCCTCGACAGCGTTGGCCCAGCATTTT. Protein product: CASSPGPSTALAQHF.

This clone has just one count. J is TRBJ2-1 and V is TRBV5-4; D call uncertain. Between the trimmed V and J ends, which lost 4 bases and 4 bases, there was a span of 15 bases. There are 15 residues in the CDR3. The V gene's germline CDR1 is SGHNT and CDR2 YYREEE (reference sequence). Written as DNA, the CDR3 is TGTGCCAGCAGCGCCGACCCTGGGTTATACAATGAGCAGTTCTTC. Its translation is CASSADPGLYNEQFF. Drawing the rest from reference TRBV5-4 and TRBJ2-1, the complete variable domain is ETGVTQSPTHLIKTRGQQVTLRCSSQSGHNTVSWYQQALGQGPQFIFQYYREEENGRGNFPPRFSGLQFPNYSSELNVNALELDDSALYLCASSADPGLYNEQFFGPGTRLTVL.

This clone was picked up one time. The CDR3 DNA sequence: TGTGCCAGCAGCATGACAGAGGATGGCTACACCTTC. It encodes CASSMTEDGYTF. The V call is TRBV6-6, the J call TRBJ1-2, with TRBD1 as a possible D gene (5 bases). The germline V gene has CDR1 MNHNY and CDR2 SVGAGI (reference sequence). This CDR3 has 12 residues. V lost 6 bases, J lost 6 bases, and 11 bases lay in between.

Regarding this clone: Other nucleotide sequences from this sample produce the same CDR3. The gene calls are TRBV7-6 and TRBJ2-7; D remains ambiguous. Germline V gene sequence: CDR1 SGHVS, CDR2 FNYEAQ. This CDR3 spans 15 amino acids. V lost 5 bases, J lost 2 bases, and 16 bases lay in between. CDR3 in DNA: TGTGCCAGCAGCCTAGATCCTTCACAACCCTACGAGCAGTACTTC. This codes for CASSLDPSQPYEQYF.

This chain joins TRBV7-8 and TRBJ2-7; TRBD2 agrees at 13 bases. This CDR3 is built from 16 residues. Germline V gene data show CDR1 as SGHVS and CDR2 as FQNEAQ. Trimming cost V 1 base and J 6 bases; bases outside gene matches: 6. The CDR3 nucleotides read TGTGCCAGCAGCTTAGAGGGACTAGCGGGACCCCGCGAGCAGTACTTC. The encoded protein is CASSLEGLAGPREQYF. Variable domain in full (rest from reference TRBV7-8 and TRBJ2-7): GAGVSQSPRYKVAKRGQDVALRCDPISGHVSLFWYQQALGQGPEFLTYFQNEAQLDKSGLPSDRFFAERPEGSVSTLKIQRTQQEDSAVYLCASSLEGLAGPREQYFGPGTRLTVT.

This clone was seen once. A read error may produce the germline difference seen at one junction end. The V and J genes are TRBV18 and TRBJ2-7, with TRBD1 matching over 9 bases. Germline CDR1 reads KGHSH; CDR2 reads LQKENI. This CDR3 has 17 residues. The CDR3 DNA follows: TGTGCCAGCTCACCACTGGGAACCGGGACAGGGTCCTCCGAGCAGTACTTC. As protein: CASSPLGTGTGSSEQYF.

The chain combines TRBV4-3 with TRBJ1-1, with a possible D match to TRBD1 (6 bases). V lost 0 bases to trimming and J lost 8 bases, with 10 bases between them. Germline V gene data show CDR1 as LGHNA and CDR2 as YSLEER. CDR3 size: 13 residues. In DNA, the CDR3 is TGCGCCAGCAGCCAAGAGGGGGGGCAAGAAGCTTTCTTT. Translating it yields CASSQEGGQEAFF.

This clone is a singleton in its sample. The V gene is TRBV6-1, the J gene TRBJ1-5; possible D gene TRBD1, 5 bases. V was trimmed by 8 bases and J by 1 base, leaving 15 bases between them. This CDR3 has 15 residues. CDR1 is MNHNS, CDR2 SASEGT, per germline. DNA for the CDR3: TGTGCCAGCTTGTCAGGGACTGAAAGCAATCAGCCCCAGCATTTT. This codes for CASLSGTESNQPQHF.

The chain links TRBV5-6 to TRBJ1-1, with 9 bases fitting TRBD1. J was trimmed by 0 bases and V by 4 bases; bases with no gene match: 4. Germline V gene sequence: CDR1 SGHDT, CDR2 YYEEEE. The CDR3 totals 15 residues. Here the CDR3 DNA reads TGTGCCAGCAGCCAGACAGGGGGGTTGAACACTGAAGCTTTCTTT. It yields the protein CASSQTGGLNTEAFF.

The chain uses TRBV11-2 and TRBJ1-2, with 7 positions matching TRBD1. This CDR3 spans 12 amino acids. After removal of 5 bases from V and 13 bases from J, the junction contained 10 bases not matched to a gene. Germline assignment: CDR1 SGHAT and CDR2 FQNNGV. Here the CDR3 reads CASSPRTGILTF. In DNA form, the CDR3 reads TGTGCCAGCAGCCCCAGGACAGGAATTCTCACCTTC.